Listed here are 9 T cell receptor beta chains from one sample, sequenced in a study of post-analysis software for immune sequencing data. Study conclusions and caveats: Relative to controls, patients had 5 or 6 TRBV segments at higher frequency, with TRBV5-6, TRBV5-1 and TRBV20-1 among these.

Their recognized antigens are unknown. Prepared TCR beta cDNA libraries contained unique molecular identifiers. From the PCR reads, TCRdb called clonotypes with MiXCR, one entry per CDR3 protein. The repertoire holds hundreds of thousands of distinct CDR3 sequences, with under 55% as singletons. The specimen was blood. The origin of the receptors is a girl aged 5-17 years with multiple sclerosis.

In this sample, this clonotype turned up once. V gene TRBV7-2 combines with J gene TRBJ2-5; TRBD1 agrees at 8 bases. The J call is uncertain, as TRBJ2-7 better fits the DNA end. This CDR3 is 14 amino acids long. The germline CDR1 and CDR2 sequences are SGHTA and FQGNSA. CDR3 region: CASSLGDRPYEQYF. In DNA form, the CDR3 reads TGTGCCAGCAGCTTAGGGGACAGGCCCTACGAGCAGTACTTC.

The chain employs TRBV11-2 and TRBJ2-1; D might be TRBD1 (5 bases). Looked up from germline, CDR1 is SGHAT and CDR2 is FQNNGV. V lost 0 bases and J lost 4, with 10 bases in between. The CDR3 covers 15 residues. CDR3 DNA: TGTGCCAGCAGCTTAGAAGGGGCCCGTTACAATGAGCAGTTCTTC. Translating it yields CASSLEGARYNEQFF.

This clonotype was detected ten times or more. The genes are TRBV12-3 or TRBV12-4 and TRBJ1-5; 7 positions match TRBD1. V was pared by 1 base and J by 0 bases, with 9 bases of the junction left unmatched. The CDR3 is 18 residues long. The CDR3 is CASSLVTGSRYSNQPQHF. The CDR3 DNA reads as TGTGCCAGCAGTTTAGTGACAGGGTCCCGATATAGCAATCAGCCCCAGCATTTT.

For the CDR3, the DNA is TGTGCCACTCCAACAGGGGGCGGCTATGGCTACACCTTC. Translated: CATPTGGGYGYTF. V and J are TRBV3-1 and TRBJ1-2; TRBD1 agrees at 9 bases. Trimming cost V 10 bases and J 4 bases; bases outside gene matches: 7. CDR1 LGHDT and CDR2 YNNKEL come from the germline V gene (reference sequence). The CDR3 covers 13 residues. Drawing the rest from reference TRBV3-1 and TRBJ1-2, the complete variable domain is DTAVSQTPKYLVTQMGNDKSIKCEQNLGHDTMYWYKQDSKKFLKIMFSYNNKELIINETVPNRFSPKSPDKAHLNLHINSLELGDSAVYFCATPTGGGYGYTFGSGTRLTVV.

The CDR3 DNA reads TGCAGTGCTAGAGATCCTAGCCGGCTGATAGGCTACAATGAGCAGTTCTTC. Its protein is CSARDPSRLIGYNEQFF. The rearrangement uses TRBV20-1 and TRBJ2-1; maybe TRBD2 (5 bases). CDR1 is DFQATT, CDR2 SNEGSKA, per germline (reference sequence). The V and J ends lost 0 bases and 3 bases respectively, with 18 bases between them. The CDR3 totals 17 residues.

CDR3 protein: CASSPAQGTTRETQYF. The DNA of the CDR3 is TGCGCCAGCAGCCCCGCCCAGGGGACCACAAGGGAGACCCAGTACTTC. The chain uses TRBV5-1 and TRBJ2-5; a weak D match, TRBD1 (6 bases). With 4 bases removed from V and 5 bases from J, the gap between germline ends came to 21 bases. The CDR3 is made up of 16 amino acids. CDR1 and CDR2 (germline): SGHRS, YFSETQ.

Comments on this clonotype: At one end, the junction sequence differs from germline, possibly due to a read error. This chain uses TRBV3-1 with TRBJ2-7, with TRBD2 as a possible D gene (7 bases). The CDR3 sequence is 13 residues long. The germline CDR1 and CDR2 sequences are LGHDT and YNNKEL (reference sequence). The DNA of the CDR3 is TGTGCCAGCAGCGGGAGGGGGGGCCACGAGCAGTGCTTC. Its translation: CASSGRGGHEQCF.

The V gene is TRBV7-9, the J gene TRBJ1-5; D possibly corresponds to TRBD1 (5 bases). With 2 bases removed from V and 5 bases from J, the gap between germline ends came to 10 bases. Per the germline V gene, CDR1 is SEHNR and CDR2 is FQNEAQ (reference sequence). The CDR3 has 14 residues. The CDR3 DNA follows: TGTGCCAGCAGCTTAACCCAAGGGGATCAGCCCCAGCATTTT. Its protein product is CASSLTQGDQPQHF.

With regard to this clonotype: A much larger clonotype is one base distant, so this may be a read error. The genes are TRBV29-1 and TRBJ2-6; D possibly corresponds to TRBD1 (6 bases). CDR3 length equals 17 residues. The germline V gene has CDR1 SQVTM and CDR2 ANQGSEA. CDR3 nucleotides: TGCAACGTTGAAGTTAGGACAGAACGCTCTGGGGCCAACGTCCTGACTTTC. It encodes CNVEVRTERSGANVLTF.